This TCR beta chain appears in the sequencing data of a study of regulatory T cells in long-lasting Graves disease. Time point here: newly diagnosed GD, antithyroid drugs for less than 3 months. The TCR library was made from RNA extracted from PBMCs. Trimming cost V 4 bases and J 4 bases, with 11 bases left between them. CDR1 DFQATT and CDR2 SNEGSKA come from the germline V gene (reference sequence). CDR3 size: 12 residues. Both iRepertoire HTBI primers and Arm-PCR of CDR3 regions were used to build the TCR beta libraries. Original processing notes: 60 to 65 TRBV and 11 to 15 TRBJ segments were identified across samples. TCRdb used MiXCR to reprocess the multiplex PCR reads, holding one entry per CDR3 protein. TCRdb's processing, not the authors' own work, is the source of the V and J calls. The sample has 400,000 to 500,000 distinct CDR3 sequences, about 17% seen once; the top ten hold 20% to 25%.

This clonotype occurred a few times. These data are also associated with another study on T cells in Graves' hyperthyroidism and ophthalmopathy.

The chain employs TRBV20-1 and TRBJ2-7, with D maybe TRBD1 (5 bases). Sequences were derived from peripheral blood mononuclear cells (PBMCs), sampled at new diagnosis, from a patient treated with antithyroid drugs. This TCR was sampled from a woman aged 18-29 years with Graves disease. The CDR3 bases are TGCAGTGCTACAAGGGGTGGGTACGAGCAGTACTTC. This translates into CSATRGGYEQYF.